This entry describes one T cell receptor (beta chain). The record originates from a study of cytomegalovirus exposure and HLA in healthy donors. The PCR had 60 Vbeta and 13 Jbeta primers. Sequencing was performed with immunoSEQ multiplex PCR; in TCRdb, only in-frame clones are kept and a portion is missing. This listing includes tens of thousands of clones. The source is an older woman in good health and CMV-seronegative. What was sequenced was PBMCs.

CDR3 DNA: TGCGCCAGCAGCCCACAAGAGACCCAGTACTTC. This codes for CASSPQETQYF. This chain connects TRBV4-3 to TRBJ2-5; D ambiguous. This CDR3 is 11 amino acids long. The germline V gene encodes CDR1 LGHNA and CDR2 YSLEER. V dropped 4 bases and J dropped 2 bases, with 2 bases sitting between them.